This T cell receptor (beta chain) derives from a study of blood T cell repertoires in COVID-19. Study-level information: The United States, Italy and Spain provided the acute and convalescent COVID-19 samples. Nucleic acid was either cDNA or gDNA, and it came from T cells, B-cell-depleted T cells, or PBMCs.

The V gene's germline CDR1 is LGHNT and CDR2 FRNRAP. V shed 7 bases, J shed 5 bases, and the junction held 12 bases outside the gene matches. CDR3 size: 16 residues. Methods used by the authors: Estimation of nucleated cell counts was performed using reference gene primer amplification. Data came from immunoSEQ multiplex PCR; TCRdb stores just in-frame clones and leaves some out. The V and J calls and clone size were taken over from that table, and D and trimming were inferred from the DNA. The sample has around 63,000 clones, 65% to 85% seen once; the top ten hold around 5.8%. Sequences were obtained from peripheral blood. This clonotype was obtained from a woman aged 65 to 85 with acute or convalescent COVID-19. V and J are TRBV12-5 and TRBJ2-2, with 8 bases identical to TRBD1. For the CDR3, the DNA is TGTGCTAGTGCCAGCTATGGTCAGGGGGCAACCGGGGAGCTGTTTTTT. Translating it yields CASASYGQGATGELFF.